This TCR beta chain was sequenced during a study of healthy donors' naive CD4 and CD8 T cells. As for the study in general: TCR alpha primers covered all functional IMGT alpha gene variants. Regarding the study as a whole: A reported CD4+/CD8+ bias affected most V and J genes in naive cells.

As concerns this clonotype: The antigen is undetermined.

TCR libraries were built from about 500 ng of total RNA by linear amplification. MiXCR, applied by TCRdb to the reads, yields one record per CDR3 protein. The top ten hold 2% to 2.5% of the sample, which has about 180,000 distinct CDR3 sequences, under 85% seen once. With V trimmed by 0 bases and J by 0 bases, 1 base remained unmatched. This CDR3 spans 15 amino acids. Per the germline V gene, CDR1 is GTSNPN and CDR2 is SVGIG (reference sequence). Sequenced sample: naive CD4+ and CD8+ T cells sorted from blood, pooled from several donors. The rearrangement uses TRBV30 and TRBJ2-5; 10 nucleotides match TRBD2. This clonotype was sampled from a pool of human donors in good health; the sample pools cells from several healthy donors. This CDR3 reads CAWSVLAGNQETQYF. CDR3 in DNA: TGTGCCTGGAGTGTACTAGCGGGGAACCAAGAGACCCAGTACTTC.